The present entry profiles one T cell receptor beta chain with its context. The antigen remains undetermined. This record belongs to a study of cytomegalovirus exposure and HLA in healthy donors. Study results and limitations: The study dropped some indistinguishable V segments, TRBV6-2 and TRBV6-3 among them.

The study ran its PCR with 60 Vbeta and 13 Jbeta primers. Sequenced by immunoSEQ multiplex PCR; TCRdb stores in-frame clones only, minus some. This table has about 170,000 clones, approximately 84% appearing once. This CDR3 contains 15 residues. V gave up 4 bases and J gave up 2 bases; unmatched junction bases: 6. Germline V gene sequence: CDR1 MNHNS, CDR2 SASEGT. The rearrangement links TRBV6-1 to TRBJ1-1; 8 positions agree with TRBD1. The receptor was derived from a man aged 30-40 years in good health and CMV-seropositive. Material for sequencing was PBMCs. The CDR3 coding sequence is TGTGCCAGCAGTGGCTGGCAGGGGGCAAACACTGAAGCTTTCTTT. Its protein is CASSGWQGANTEAFF.